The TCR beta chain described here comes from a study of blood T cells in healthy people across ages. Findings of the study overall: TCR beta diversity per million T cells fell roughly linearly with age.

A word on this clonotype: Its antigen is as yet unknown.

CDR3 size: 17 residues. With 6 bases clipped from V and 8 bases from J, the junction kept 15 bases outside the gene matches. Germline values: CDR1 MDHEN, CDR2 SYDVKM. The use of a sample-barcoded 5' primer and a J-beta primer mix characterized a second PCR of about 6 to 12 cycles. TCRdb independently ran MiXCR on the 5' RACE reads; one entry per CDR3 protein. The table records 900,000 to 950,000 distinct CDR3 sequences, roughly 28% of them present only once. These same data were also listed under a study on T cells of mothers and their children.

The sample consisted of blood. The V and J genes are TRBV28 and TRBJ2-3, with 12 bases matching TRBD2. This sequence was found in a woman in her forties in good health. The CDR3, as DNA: TGTGCCAGCAGGAAGACTAGCGGGGGCTCTCTTACCGGTACGCAGTATTTT. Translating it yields CASRKTSGGSLTGTQYF.